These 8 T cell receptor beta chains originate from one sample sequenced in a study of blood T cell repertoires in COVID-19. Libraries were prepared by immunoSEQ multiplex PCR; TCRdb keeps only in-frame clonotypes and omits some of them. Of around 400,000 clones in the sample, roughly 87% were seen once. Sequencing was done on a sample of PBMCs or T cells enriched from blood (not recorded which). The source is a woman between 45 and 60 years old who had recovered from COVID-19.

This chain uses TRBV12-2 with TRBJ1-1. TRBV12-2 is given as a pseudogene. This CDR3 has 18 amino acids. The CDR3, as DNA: TGTGCAAGTCGCTTCAGACCCGGGTCGTTCGAACAGAACACTGAAGCTTTCTTT. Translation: CASRFRPGSFEQNTEAFF.

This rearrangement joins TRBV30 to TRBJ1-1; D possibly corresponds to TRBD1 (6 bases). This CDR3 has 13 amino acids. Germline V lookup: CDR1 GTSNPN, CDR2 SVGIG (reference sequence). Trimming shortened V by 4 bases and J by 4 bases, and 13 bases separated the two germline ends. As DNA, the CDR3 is TGTGCCTGGATGAAGACAGGTGCCACTGAAGCTTTCTTT. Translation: CAWMKTGATEAFF. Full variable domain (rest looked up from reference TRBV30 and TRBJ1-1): SQTIHQWPATLVQPVGSPLSLECTVEGTSNPNLYWYRQAAGRGLQLLFYSVGIGQISSEVPQNLSASRPQDRQFILSSKKLLLSDSGFYLCAWMKTGATEAFFGQGTRLTVV.

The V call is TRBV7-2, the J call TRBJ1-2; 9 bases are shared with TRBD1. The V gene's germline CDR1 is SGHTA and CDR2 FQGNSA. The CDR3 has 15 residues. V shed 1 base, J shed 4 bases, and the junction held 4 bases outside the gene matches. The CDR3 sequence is CASSLGGTGIYGYTF. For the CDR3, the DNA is TGTGCCAGCAGCTTAGGAGGGACAGGGATCTATGGCTACACCTTC.

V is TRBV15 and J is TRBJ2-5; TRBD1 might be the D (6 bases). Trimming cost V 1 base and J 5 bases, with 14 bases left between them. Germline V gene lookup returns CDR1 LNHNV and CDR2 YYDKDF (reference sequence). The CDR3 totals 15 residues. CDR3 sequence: CATSRGEGGTETQYF. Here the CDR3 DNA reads TGTGCCACCAGCAGAGGGGAAGGGGGTACGGAGACCCAGTACTTC.

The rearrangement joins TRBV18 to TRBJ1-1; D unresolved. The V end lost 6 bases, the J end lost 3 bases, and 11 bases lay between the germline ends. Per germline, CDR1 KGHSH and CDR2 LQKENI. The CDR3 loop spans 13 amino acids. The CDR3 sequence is CASSPHKDTEAFF. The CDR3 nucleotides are TGTGCCAGCTCGCCTCACAAAGACACTGAAGCTTTCTTT.

For the CDR3, the DNA is TGCAGCGTCCGAAGGTCGTGGGACACCTCCTACGAGCAGTACTTC. Protein: CSVRRSWDTSYEQYF. The genes are TRBV29-1 and TRBJ2-7, with D perhaps matching TRBD1 (6 bases). V lost 6 bases and J lost 0, with 18 bases in between. The CDR3 is made up of 15 amino acids. Germline V CDR1 and CDR2: SQVTM, ANQGSEA.

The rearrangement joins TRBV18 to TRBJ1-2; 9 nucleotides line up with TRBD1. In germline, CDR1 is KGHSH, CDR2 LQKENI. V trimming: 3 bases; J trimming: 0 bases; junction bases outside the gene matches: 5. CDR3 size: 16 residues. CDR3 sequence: CASSPDRGVTNYGYTF. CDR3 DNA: TGTGCCAGCTCACCGGACAGGGGTGTTACTAACTATGGCTACACCTTC.

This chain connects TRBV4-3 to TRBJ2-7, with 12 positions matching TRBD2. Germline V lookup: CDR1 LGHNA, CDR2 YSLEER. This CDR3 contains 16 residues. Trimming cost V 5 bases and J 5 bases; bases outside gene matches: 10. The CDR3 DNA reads TGCGCCAGCAGCTACAAGACTAGCGGGAGTTACGACGAGCAGTACTTC. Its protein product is CASSYKTSGSYDEQYF.